This TCR beta chain was recorded in a study of cytomegalovirus exposure and HLA in healthy donors. For the study at large: Unique TCR beta sequences numbering approximately 120 million came from 190 million or so T cells in an earlier analysis.

60 Vbeta and 13 Jbeta primers were used in PCR. Only in-frame clones appear in the TCRdb table, and some are missing; sequencing was by immunoSEQ multiplex PCR. The sample carries more than 200,000 clones, over 75% recorded once. Germline V gives CDR1 MGHDK, CDR2 SYGVNS. There are 14 residues in the CDR3. V lost 1 base to trimming and J lost 7 bases, with 14 bases between them. The chain has TRBV25-1 and TRBJ2-7, with a weak D call TRBD1 (6 bases). This TCR was recovered from a girl aged 2 to 10 in good health and CMV-seronegative. Sequencing was performed on PBMCs. The CDR3 nucleotides are TGTGCCAGCAGTGAATCCGGGACACCGAGGGAGCAGTACTTC. As protein: CASSESGTPREQYF.